The rows below give T cell receptor beta chains drawn from one sample of a study of blood T cell repertoires in COVID-19. Sequencing was performed with immunoSEQ multiplex PCR; in TCRdb, only in-frame clones are kept and a portion is missing. The sample records some 260,000 clones, around 90% being singletons. The sample taken for sequencing was peripheral blood. Receptor source: a man between 18 and 35 years old with active or convalescent COVID-19. Each CDR3 is given with its conserved first and last residue. A D gene is named only where the DNA matches it firmly. Size is omitted from some rows. Given values are once, few, many or a class for expanded clones.

clone_size d_call j_call v_call cdr3_nt cdr3_aa
NA TRBD2 TRBJ2-1 TRBV29-1 TGCAGCGTTGAAGATGGTAGCGGGAGCTCCTACAATGAGCAGTTCTTC CSVEDGSGSSYNEQFF
once NA TRBJ1-5 TRBV7-8 TGTGCCAGCAGCCTCGGCGGGCAGCCCCAGCATTTT CASSLGGQPQHF
NA NA TRBJ1-4 TRBV3-1/TRBV3-2 TGTGCCAGCAGCCAACTCGGACTCTCTGAAAAACTGTTTTTT CASSQLGLSEKLFF
once TRBD1 TRBJ2-7 TRBV5-1 TGCGCCAGCAGCTCATGGACAGGGAGCTACGAGCAGTACTTC CASSSWTGSYEQYF
few NA TRBJ1-1 TRBV28 TGTGCCAGCAGTTTAGGTGTGGGTTGGAGCACTGAAGCTTTCTTT CASSLGVGWSTEAFF
NA NA TRBJ1-1 TRBV9 TGTGCCAGCAGCGCAGGAAGGTTGGGAGGCACTGAAGCTTTCTTT CASSAGRLGGTEAFF
NA NA TRBJ2-1 TRBV6-2/TRBV6-3 TGTGCCAGCAGTTACGATGGGACTTCATCCTACAATGAGCAGTTCTTC CASSYDGTSSYNEQFF
NA TRBD2 TRBJ2-7 TRBV25-1 TGTGCCAGCAGTGAGGGACTAGCTTACGAGCAGTACTTC CASSEGLAYEQYF
NA NA TRBJ1-1 TRBV29-1 TGCAGCGGGCATATGAACACTGAAGCTTTCTTT CSGHMNTEAFF
NA NA TRBJ2-3 TRBV5-4 TGTGCCAGCAGCTTGCTCAGCACAGATACGCAGTATTTT CASSLLSTDTQYF
NA NA TRBJ1-1 TRBV7-2 TGTGCCAGCAGCTTAGAGAGGAAAAACACTGAAGCTTTCTTT CASSLERKNTEAFF
NA NA TRBJ1-4 TRBV12-3/TRBV12-4 TGTGCCAGCAGTTTGGGCGAAAAACTGTTTTTT CASSLGEKLFF
few TRBD1 TRBJ1-5 TRBV5-1 TGCGCCAGCAGCCTTGGACAGGGGGGGGATCAGCCCCAGCATTTT CASSLGQGGDQPQHF
NA NA TRBJ2-7 TRBV21-1 TGTGCCAGCAGCTCACCTGGGACAGAGAACTACGAGCAGTACTTC CASSSPGTENYEQYF